Listed below are T cell receptor beta chains from one sample, sequenced in a study of CD8 T cells in Susac syndrome. Using its own MiXCR run on the immunoSEQ multiplex PCR reads, TCRdb lists one record per CDR3 protein. The sample lists approximately 230,000 distinct CDR3 sequences; around 95% were seen once. Sequencing used CD4+ T cells from PBMCs. The receptors derive from a human donor with multiple sclerosis. The CDR3 runs from the conserved cysteine through the conserved F or W. The D gene is left open where the match is weak. A clone size is listed for some rows: how often the clone was seen (once, few, many), or a class if it is expanded.

clone_size	j_call	d_call	v_call	cdr3_aa	cdr3_nt
-	TRBJ1-1	TRBD1	TRBV6-2/TRBV6-3	CASRARGDTEAFF	TGTGCCAGCAGGGCCAGGGGGGACACTGAAGCTTTCTTT
-	TRBJ1-2	-	TRBV5-1	CASSLPKTGNYGYTF	TGCGCCAGCAGCTTGCCCAAGACCGGAAACTATGGCTACACCTTC
once	TRBJ2-3	TRBD1	TRBV12-3/TRBV12-4	CASSLRSRFWGTGFPDTQYF	TGTGCCAGCAGTTTACGGTCAAGATTCTGGGGGACAGGGTTCCCAGATACGCAGTATTTT
-	TRBJ2-3	-	TRBV28	CASSKGGGRDTQYF	TGTGCCAGCAGCAAGGGGGGGGGAAGAGATACGCAGTATTTT
-	TRBJ1-1	-	TRBV29-1	CSGSLSPGVGATEAFF	TGCAGCGGATCGTTGAGTCCAGGGGTGGGGGCGACTGAAGCTTTCTTT
-	TRBJ2-3	-	TRBV24-1	CATSDFRGGRDTQYF	TGTGCCACCAGTGATTTTAGGGGGGGCCGGGATACGCAGTATTTT
-	TRBJ2-7	-	TRBV10-3	CAISETRESYEQYF	TGTGCCATCAGTGAGACCCGGGAGTCCTACGAGCAGTACTTC
-	TRBJ2-7	-	TRBV27	CASSLRGVHYEQYF	TGTGCCAGCAGTCTAAGGGGAGTCCACTACGAGCAGTACTTC
few	TRBJ2-2	-	TRBV3-1	CASSPTRFGELFF	TGTGCCAGCAGCCCCACAAGGTTCGGGGAGCTGTTTTTT
-	TRBJ2-1	-	TRBV10-1	CASSAGYEQFF	TGCGCCAGCAGTGCGGGCTATGAGCAGTTCTTC
-	TRBJ1-2	TRBD1	TRBV7-2	CASSFMGDRVYGYTF	TGTGCCAGCAGCTTCATGGGGGACAGGGTCTATGGCTACACCTTC
-	TRBJ2-6	-	TRBV11-1	CASTLDRANVLTF	TGTGCCAGCACTCTCGACAGGGCCAACGTCCTGACTTTC
-	TRBJ2-1	TRBD2	TRBV20-1	CSAKAGGPNEQFF	TGCAGTGCTAAAGCGGGAGGGCCCAATGAGCAGTTCTTC
-	TRBJ2-2	TRBD2	TRBV10-3	CAISELAAAGELFF	TGTGCCATCAGTGAACTAGCGGCGGCCGGGGAGCTGTTTTTT
-	TRBJ1-4	-	TRBV7-2	CASSLDPKGEKLFF	TGTGCCAGCAGCTTAGACCCAAAGGGAGAAAAACTGTTTTTT
-	TRBJ1-5	-	TRBV6-5	CASSFQGQPQHF	TGTGCCAGCAGTTTTCAGGGCCAGCCCCAGCATTTT
once	TRBJ2-2	TRBD2	TRBV5-1	CASSPKGGEDTGELFF	TGCGCCAGCAGCCCGAAGGGAGGGGAGGACACCGGGGAGCTGTTTTTT
-	TRBJ1-5	-	TRBV6-4	CASSGLGRSNQPQHF	TGTGCCAGCAGTGGTCTGGGTCGGAGCAATCAGCCCCAGCATTTT
-	TRBJ2-1	-	TRBV30	CAWSKVRGTVNNEQFF	TGTGCCTGGAGTAAAGTAAGAGGGACTGTCAACAATGAGCAGTTCTTC
-	TRBJ2-3	-	TRBV20-1	CSALAVGTDTQYF	TGCAGTGCCTTAGCGGTAGGCACAGATACGCAGTATTTT
-	TRBJ1-3	-	TRBV20-1	CSARDRASGNTIYF	TGCAGTGCTAGAGACAGGGCCTCTGGAAACACCATATATTTT
-	TRBJ2-2	-	TRBV6-1	CASGVSGERTGELFF	TGTGCCAGCGGCGTGTCGGGAGAGAGGACCGGGGAGCTGTTTTTT
-	TRBJ2-4	-	TRBV12-3/TRBV12-4	CASSLGPMGAKNIQYF	TGTGCCAGCAGTTTAGGTCCAATGGGGGCCAAAAACATTCAGTACTTC
-	TRBJ2-5	-	TRBV4-1	CASSQVSDYAGETQYF	TGCGCCAGCAGCCAAGTTTCAGATTATGCCGGAGAGACCCAGTACTTC